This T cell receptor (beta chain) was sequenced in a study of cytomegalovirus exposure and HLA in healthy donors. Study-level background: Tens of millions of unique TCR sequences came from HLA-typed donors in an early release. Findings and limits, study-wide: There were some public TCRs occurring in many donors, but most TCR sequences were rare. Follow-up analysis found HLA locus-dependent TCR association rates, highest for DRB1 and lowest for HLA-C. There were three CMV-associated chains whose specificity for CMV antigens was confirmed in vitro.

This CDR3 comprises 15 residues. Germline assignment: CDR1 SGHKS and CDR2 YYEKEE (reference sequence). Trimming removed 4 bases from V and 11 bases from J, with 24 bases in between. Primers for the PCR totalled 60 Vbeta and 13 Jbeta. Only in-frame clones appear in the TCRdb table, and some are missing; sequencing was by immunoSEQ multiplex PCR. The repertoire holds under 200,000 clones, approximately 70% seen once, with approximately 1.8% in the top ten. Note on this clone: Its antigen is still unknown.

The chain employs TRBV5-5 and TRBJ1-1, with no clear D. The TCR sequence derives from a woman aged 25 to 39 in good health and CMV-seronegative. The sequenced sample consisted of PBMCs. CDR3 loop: CASSIVLRTERGAFF. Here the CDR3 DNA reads TGTGCCAGCAGCATTGTTCTTAGAACGGAACGAGGGGCTTTCTTT.